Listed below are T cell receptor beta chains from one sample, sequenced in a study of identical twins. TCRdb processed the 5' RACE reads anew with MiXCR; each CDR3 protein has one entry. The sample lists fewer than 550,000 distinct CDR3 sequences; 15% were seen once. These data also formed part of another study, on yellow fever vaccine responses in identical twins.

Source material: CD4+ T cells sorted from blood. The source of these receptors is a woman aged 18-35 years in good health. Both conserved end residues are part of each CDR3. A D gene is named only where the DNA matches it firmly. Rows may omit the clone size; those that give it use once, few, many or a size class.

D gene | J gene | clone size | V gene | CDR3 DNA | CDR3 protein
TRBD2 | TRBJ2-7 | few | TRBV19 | TGTGCCAGTAGTGCCACGACAGGACTAGCGGATTACGAGCAGTACTTC | CASSATTGLADYEQYF
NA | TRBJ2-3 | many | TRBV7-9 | TGTGCCAGCAGCTTAAGATCCATTGGGGATACGCAGTATTTT | CASSLRSIGDTQYF
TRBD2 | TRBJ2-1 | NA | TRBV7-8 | TGTGCCAGCAGCCTCAGACTAGCGGAGTACAATGAGCAGTTCTTC | CASSLRLAEYNEQFF
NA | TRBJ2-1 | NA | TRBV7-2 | TGTGCCAGCAGCTCTGGGGGGGCCGGGTACAATGAGCAGTTCTTC | CASSSGGAGYNEQFF
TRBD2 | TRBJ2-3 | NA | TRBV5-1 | TGCGCCAGCAGCCGAATCAAAACGACTAGCGGGGACATAGATACGCAGTATTTT | CASSRIKTTSGDIDTQYF
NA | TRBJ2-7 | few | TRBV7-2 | TGTGCCAGCAGCCAACCGGGACTCCTCTTCGAGCAGTACTTC | CASSQPGLLFEQYF
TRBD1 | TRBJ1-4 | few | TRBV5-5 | TGTGCCAGCAGCACACCGGACAGGGGGCTAACTAATGAAAAACTGTTTTTT | CASSTPDRGLTNEKLFF
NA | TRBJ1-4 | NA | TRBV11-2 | TGTGCCAGCAGCTTAGGGAGAACAACTAATGAAAAACTGTTTTTT | CASSLGRTTNEKLFF
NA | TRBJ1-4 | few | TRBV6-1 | TGTGCCAGCAGTGTTCTCGGACCCGGTCGAGAAAAACTGTTTTTT | CASSVLGPGREKLFF
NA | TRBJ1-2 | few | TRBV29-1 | TGCAGCGTTCAACCCACGACAGGATCGGACTATGGCTACACCTTC | CSVQPTTGSDYGYTF
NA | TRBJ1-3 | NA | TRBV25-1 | TGTGCCAGCAGTGCGCAGGGATCGGGAAACACCATATATTTT | CASSAQGSGNTIYF
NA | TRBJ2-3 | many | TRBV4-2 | TGTGCCAGCAGCCAAACCGGGGATACGCAGTATTTT | CASSQTGDTQYF
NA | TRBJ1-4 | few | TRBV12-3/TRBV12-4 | TGTGCCAGCGGGCGACAGAATAATGAAAAACTGTTTTTT | CASGRQNNEKLFF
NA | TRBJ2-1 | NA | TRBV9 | TGTGCCAGCAGCGTAGGCGCCGGCAATGAGCAGTTCTTC | CASSVGAGNEQFF
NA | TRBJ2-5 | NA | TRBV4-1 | TGCGCCAGCAGACCAGTAATGAGACACCCCCAAGAGACCCAGTACTTC | CASRPVMRHPQETQYF
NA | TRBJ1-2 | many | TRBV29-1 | TGCAGCGTTGTGGGTGCGGCTGGCTACACCTTC | CSVVGAAGYTF
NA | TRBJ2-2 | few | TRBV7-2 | TGTGCCAGCAGCTTAGTCTTCGGTCACTCCGGGGAGCTGTTTTTT | CASSLVFGHSGELFF
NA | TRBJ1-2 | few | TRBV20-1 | TGCAGTGCTAGAGGGAGCGGACAAGACAACTATGGCTACACCTTC | CSARGSGQDNYGYTF
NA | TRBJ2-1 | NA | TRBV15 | TGTGCCACCAGCAGAGATCGTAGCTCTCGCTCCTACAATGAGCAGTTCTTC | CATSRDRSSRSYNEQFF
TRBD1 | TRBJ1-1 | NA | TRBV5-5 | TGTGCCAGCAGCAACAATCAGGGGGTGAACACTGAAGCTTTCTTT | CASSNNQGVNTEAFF
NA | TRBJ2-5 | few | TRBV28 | TGTGCCAGCACCGATCGGTTCCAAGAGACCCAGTACTTC | CASTDRFQETQYF
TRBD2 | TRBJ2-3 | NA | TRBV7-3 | TGTGCCAGCAGCTTAGCGGGGGGAACCTATAGCACAGATACGCAGTATTTT | CASSLAGGTYSTDTQYF
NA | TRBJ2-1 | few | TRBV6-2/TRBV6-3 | TGTGCCAGCACCCTAGGGGCCCCCTACAATGAGCAGTTCTTC | CASTLGAPYNEQFF
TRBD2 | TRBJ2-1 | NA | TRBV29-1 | TGCAGCGCCGCCTATAGCGGGGGGGCCAATGAGCAGTTCTTC | CSAAYSGGANEQFF
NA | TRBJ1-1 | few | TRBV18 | TGTGCCAGCTCACCCATTGGGGATGAAGCTTTCTTT | CASSPIGDEAFF
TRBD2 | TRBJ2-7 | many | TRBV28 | TGTGCCAGCAGCCCCGGGACTAGCGGGGGACCCTCCTACGAGCAGTACTTC | CASSPGTSGGPSYEQYF
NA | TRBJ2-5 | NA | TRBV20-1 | TGCAGTGCTAGAGACTCAGGAGCAGAGACCCAGTACTTC | CSARDSGAETQYF
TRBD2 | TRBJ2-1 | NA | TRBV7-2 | TGTGCCAGCAGCTTGGGACTAGCGGGAGGTGTTGAGCAGTTCTTC | CASSLGLAGGVEQFF
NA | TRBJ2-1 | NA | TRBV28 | TGTGCCAGCAGCCCTAGGGGTCCTCCGAGCTCCTACAATGAGCAGTTCTTC | CASSPRGPPSSYNEQFF
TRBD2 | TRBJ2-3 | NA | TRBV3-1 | TGTGCCAGCAGTTATAGCGGGGGACCCCCTAGCACAGATACGCAGTATTTT | CASSYSGGPPSTDTQYF
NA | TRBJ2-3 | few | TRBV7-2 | TGTGCCAGCAGCTTAATATATACAGATACGCAGTATTTT | CASSLIYTDTQYF